This TCR beta chain originates from a study of T cell responses to AZD1222 COVID-19 vaccine. Study results and limitations: The donors showed a predominance of white British ancestry and of females, with possible underestimation of clonal diversity. Regions 160-218 and 743-854 held dominance among vaccine-associated CD4 TCRs, which spanned spike. Repertoires in all cases were sampled only once the peak T cell response had passed.

The protocol was immunoSEQ multiplex PCR, while the TCRdb copy is restricted to in-frame clones and leaves out a portion. This table has around 180,000 clones, about nine tenths appearing once. For this clone: Its matching antigen is unknown.

Losses at the gene ends were 7 bases for V and 4 bases for J; bases not matched to a gene: 6. CDR1 and CDR2 (germline): MNHEY, SMNVEV (reference sequence). The CDR3 covers 14 residues. The sample in question was peripheral blood, obtained on day 0 of MenACWY control vaccination. The chain links TRBV27 to TRBJ2-3, with 9 nucleotides matching TRBD2. This receptor was obtained from an adult in good health. This chain's CDR3 is CASTSGGWADTQYF. Written as DNA, the CDR3 is TGTGCCAGCACCAGCGGGGGGTGGGCAGATACGCAGTATTTT.